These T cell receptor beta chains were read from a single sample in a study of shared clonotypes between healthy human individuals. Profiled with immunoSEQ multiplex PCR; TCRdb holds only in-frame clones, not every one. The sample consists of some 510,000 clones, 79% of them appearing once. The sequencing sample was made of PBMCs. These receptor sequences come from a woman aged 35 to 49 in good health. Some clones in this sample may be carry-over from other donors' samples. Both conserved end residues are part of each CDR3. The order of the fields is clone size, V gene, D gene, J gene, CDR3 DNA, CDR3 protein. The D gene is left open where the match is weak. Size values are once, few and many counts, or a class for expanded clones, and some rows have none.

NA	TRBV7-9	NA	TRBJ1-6	TGTGCCAGCAGCTTAGCCGGGGGGGATTCACCCCTCCACTTT	CASSLAGGDSPLHF
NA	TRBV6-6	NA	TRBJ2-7	TGTGCCAGCCGCCTCGGCGGCGGGCCTACCTACGAGCAGTACTTC	CASRLGGGPTYEQYF
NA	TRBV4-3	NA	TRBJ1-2	TGCGCCAGCAGCCAAGAAGCCAGCTATGGCTACACCTTC	CASSQEASYGYTF
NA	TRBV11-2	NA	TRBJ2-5	TGTGCCAGCAGCCAGGGGCGCGGGGGATACCAAGAGACCCAGTACTTC	CASSQGRGGYQETQYF
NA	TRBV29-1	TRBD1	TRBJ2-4	TGCAGCGTCACGACAGGGGGGGGAGCCAAAAACATTCAGTACTTC	CSVTTGGGAKNIQYF
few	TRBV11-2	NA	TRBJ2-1	TGTGCCAGCAGTACGCTGGACGGCTTGGGGGGTGAGCAGTTCTTC	CASSTLDGLGGEQFF
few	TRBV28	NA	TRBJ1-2	TGTGCCAGCAGCGGCGGGGTACATGGCTACACCTTC	CASSGGVHGYTF
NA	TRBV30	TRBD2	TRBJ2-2	TGTGCCTGGAATAGCGGGACGATAAACACCGGGGAGCTGTTTTTT	CAWNSGTINTGELFF
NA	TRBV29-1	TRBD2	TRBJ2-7	TGCAGCGTTGAGGTTGGCGGGAGGGTCTACGAGCAGTACTTC	CSVEVGGRVYEQYF
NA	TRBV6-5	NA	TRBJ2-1	TGTGCCAGCTACGAGAGCTCCTACAATGAGCAGTTCTTC	CASYESSYNEQFF
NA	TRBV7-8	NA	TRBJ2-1	TGTGCCAGCAGCTTAGGGCCAGGGGTGAGGTACAATGAGCAGTTCTTC	CASSLGPGVRYNEQFF
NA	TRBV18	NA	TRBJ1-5	TGTGCCAGCTCACCGAGTCTTAGCAATCAGCCCCAGCATTTT	CASSPSLSNQPQHF
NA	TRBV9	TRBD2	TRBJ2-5	TGTGCCAGCAGCGTAGGGGCTAGCGGGCTTGGAAGAGAGACCCAGTACTTC	CASSVGASGLGRETQYF
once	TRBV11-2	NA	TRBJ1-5	TGTGCCAGCAGCTCGTATCTGGATCAGCCCCAGCATTTT	CASSSYLDQPQHF
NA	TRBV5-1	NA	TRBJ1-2	TGCGCCAGCAGCTTGGCCAGGACACCCTATAACTATGGCTACACCTTC	CASSLARTPYNYGYTF
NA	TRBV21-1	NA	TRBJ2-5	TGTGCCATCCTCACTACCGGGATGGGCAAACAAGAGACCCAGTACTTC	CAILTTGMGKQETQYF
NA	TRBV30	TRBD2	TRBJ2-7	TGTGCCTGGGAAAAAAAGACTAGCGGATTCTACGAGCAGTACTTC	CAWEKKTSGFYEQYF
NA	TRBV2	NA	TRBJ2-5	TGTGCCACCTCGAGTGGGAGGCAAGAGACCCAGTACTTC	CATSSGRQETQYF
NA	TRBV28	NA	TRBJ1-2	TGTGCCAGCAGGGGACGCGGCGCTTCTAACTATGGCTACACCTTC	CASRGRGASNYGYTF
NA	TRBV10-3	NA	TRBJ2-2	TGTGCCACCGGACAGAACACCGGGGAGCTGTTTTTT	CATGQNTGELFF
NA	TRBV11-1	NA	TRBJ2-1	TGTGCCAGCAGCCCCGGGGACAACTACAATGAGCAGTTCTTC	CASSPGDNYNEQFF
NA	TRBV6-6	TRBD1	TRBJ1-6	TGTGCCAGCAGCCGCGGCACAGGGGCAGGCTCACCCCTCCACTTT	CASSRGTGAGSPLHF
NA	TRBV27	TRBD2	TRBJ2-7	TGTGCCAGCAGTCAATCTGCTACTAGCGGGAGGGTTCAGTACTTC	CASSQSATSGRVQYF
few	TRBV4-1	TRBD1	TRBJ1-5	TGCGCCAGCAGCCAAAATTTCCGGGACAGAAATCAGCCCCAGCATTTT	CASSQNFRDRNQPQHF
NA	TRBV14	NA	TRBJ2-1	TGTGCCAGCAGCCAAGATCCCCCCACTTGGGAGGCCAATGAGCAGTTCTTC	CASSQDPPTWEANEQFF
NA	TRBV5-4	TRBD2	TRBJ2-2	TGTGCCAGCAGCTTGGTGGGGAGGGACACCGGGGAGCTGTTTTTT	CASSLVGRDTGELFF
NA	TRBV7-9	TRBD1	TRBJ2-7	TGTGCCAGCAGCTTTCGGGACAGGTCTTATGCTTACTTC	CASSFRDRSYAYF
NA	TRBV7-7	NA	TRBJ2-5	TGTGCCAGCAGCTTGAGTGGGGGCAGGGAGACCCAGTACTTC	CASSLSGGRETQYF
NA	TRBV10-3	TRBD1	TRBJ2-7	TGTGCCATCAGTGAGACCCGGGACAGGGGCTACGAGCAGTACTTC	CAISETRDRGYEQYF
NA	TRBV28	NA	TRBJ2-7	TGTGCCAGCAGAAAAGCGGGCGGAAACTACGAGCAGTACTTC	CASRKAGGNYEQYF
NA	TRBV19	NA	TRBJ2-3	TGTGCCAGTACCCCCGAGGGGGGAGCGACAGATACGCAGTATTTT	CASTPEGGATDTQYF
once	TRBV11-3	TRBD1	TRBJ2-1	TGTGCCAGCAGCTTAGCCGGGACAGGGGTCTACAATGAGCAGTTCTTC	CASSLAGTGVYNEQFF
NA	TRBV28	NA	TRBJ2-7	TGTGCCACCCGAATGACTAGTTATTTCGACGAGCAGTACTTC	CATRMTSYFDEQYF
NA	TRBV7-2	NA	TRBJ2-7	TGTGCCAGCAGCCATGGAGGTGGGACGGCCTCCTACGAGCAGTACTTC	CASSHGGGTASYEQYF
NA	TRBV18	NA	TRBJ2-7	TGTGCCAGCTCATACGCTGCCGGGACAAAAATTTGGGACGAGCAGTACTTC	CASSYAAGTKIWDEQYF
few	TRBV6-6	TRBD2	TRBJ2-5	TGTGCCAGCAGTTACGGCGGGAGGGCCGAGGAGACCCAGTACTTC	CASSYGGRAEETQYF
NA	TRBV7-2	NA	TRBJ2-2	TGTGCCAGCAGCTTAGGGACCGTGAACACCGGGGAGCTGTTTTTT	CASSLGTVNTGELFF
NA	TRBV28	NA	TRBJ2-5	TGTGCCAGCAGTTTCTCGCAAGCCGGTCCCCCAAGGGACCAGTACTTC	CASSFSQAGPPRDQYF
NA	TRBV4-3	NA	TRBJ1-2	TGCGCCAGCAGCCAAGGGCCCGGCTATGGCTACACCTTC	CASSQGPGYGYTF
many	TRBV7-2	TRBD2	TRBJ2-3	TGTGCCAGCAGCCTCGTGCTAGCGGGAGGGCCCAGCACAGATACGCAGTATTTT	CASSLVLAGGPSTDTQYF
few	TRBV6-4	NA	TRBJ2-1	TGTGCCAGCAGCCTAACCATTGAGGGCAATGAGCAGTTCTTC	CASSLTIEGNEQFF
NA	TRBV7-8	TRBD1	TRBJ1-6	TGTGCCAGCAGCCTCCGACAGGGTAGAAATTCACCCCTCCACTTT	CASSLRQGRNSPLHF
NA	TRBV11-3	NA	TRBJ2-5	TGTGCCAGCAGCTTAGGGATCCAAGAGACCCAGTACTTC	CASSLGIQETQYF